This T cell receptor (beta chain) was captured in a study of Tregs in tolerant kidney transplant recipients. CD4+CD25+CD127- Tregs, CD4+CD25- non-Tregs, CD4 and CD8 cells were sorted. Data came from immunoSEQ multiplex PCR; TCRdb stores just in-frame clones and leaves some out. The sample lists more than 60,000 clones; roughly 91% were seen once. V shed 3 bases, J shed 3 bases, and the junction held 4 bases outside the gene matches. CDR3 length equals 16 residues. Germline-derived CDR1 and CDR2 are MDHEN and SYDVKM. Sequencing used CD4+ T cells from blood, obtained before the transplant. The receptor's source is a human donor who received a combined kidney and bone marrow transplant. The V and J genes are TRBV28 and TRBJ2-7; 14 bases are a match to TRBD2. CDR3 region: CASSLAGTSGSYEQYF. In nucleotides, the CDR3 is TGTGCCAGCAGTTTGGCCGGGACTAGCGGGAGCTACGAGCAGTACTTC.